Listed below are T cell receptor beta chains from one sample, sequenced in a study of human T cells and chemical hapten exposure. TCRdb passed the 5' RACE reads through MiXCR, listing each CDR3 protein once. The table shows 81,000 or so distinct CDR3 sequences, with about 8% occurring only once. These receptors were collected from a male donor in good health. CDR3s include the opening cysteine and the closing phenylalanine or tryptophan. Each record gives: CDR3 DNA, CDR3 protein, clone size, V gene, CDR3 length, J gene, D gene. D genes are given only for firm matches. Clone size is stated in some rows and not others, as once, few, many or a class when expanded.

cdr3_nt: TGTGCCAGCAGCTTGCGTGGAGCCAATGAAAAACTGTTTTTT; cdr3_aa: CASSLRGANEKLFF; clone_size: few; v_call: TRBV7-2; cdr3_length: 14; j_call: TRBJ1-4; d_call: .
cdr3_nt: TGTGCCAGCAGTGGAAGACTAGCAGGCGAGACCCAGTACTTC; cdr3_aa: CASSGRLAGETQYF; clone_size: .; v_call: TRBV2; cdr3_length: 14; j_call: TRBJ2-5; d_call: TRBD2
cdr3_nt: TGTGCCAGCAGATTCAACTCCTACGAGCAGTACTTC; cdr3_aa: CASRFNSYEQYF; clone_size: .; v_call: TRBV12-3/TRBV12-4; cdr3_length: 12; j_call: TRBJ2-7; d_call: .
cdr3_nt: TGTGCCAGCAGCCAAACAAAAGGGGGCGGAGGGACCACAGATACGCAGTATTTT; cdr3_aa: CASSQTKGGGGTTDTQYF; clone_size: many; v_call: TRBV6-5; cdr3_length: 18; j_call: TRBJ2-3; d_call: .
cdr3_nt: TGTGCCAGCAGCCCTCGGAAGGAAGTTGGGGGCCTCTTC; cdr3_aa: CASSPRKEVGGLF; clone_size: .; v_call: TRBV7-8; cdr3_length: 13; j_call: TRBJ2-1; d_call: .
cdr3_nt: TGCAGTGCTCACAAGGTCTTGAACACTGAAGCTTTCTTT; cdr3_aa: CSAHKVLNTEAFF; clone_size: few; v_call: TRBV20-1; cdr3_length: 13; j_call: TRBJ1-1; d_call: .
cdr3_nt: TGTGCCAGCAGGCTCGACGGCGTTTGGGAGCTGTTTTTT; cdr3_aa: CASRLDGVWELFF; clone_size: many; v_call: TRBV12-3/TRBV12-4; cdr3_length: 13; j_call: TRBJ2-2; d_call: .
cdr3_nt: TGTGCCAGCAGACTTACAGTAATGAACACTGAAGCTTTCTTT; cdr3_aa: CASRLTVMNTEAFF; clone_size: many; v_call: TRBV12-3/TRBV12-4; cdr3_length: 14; j_call: TRBJ1-1; d_call: .
cdr3_nt: TGTGCCAGCAGTTACGCGATGCGGTCCTACGAGCAGTACTTC; cdr3_aa: CASSYAMRSYEQYF; clone_size: many; v_call: TRBV6-5; cdr3_length: 14; j_call: TRBJ2-7; d_call: .
cdr3_nt: TGTGCTAGTGGTTTGAGAATCGACGAGCAGTACTTC; cdr3_aa: CASGLRIDEQYF; clone_size: many; v_call: TRBV12-5; cdr3_length: 12; j_call: TRBJ2-7; d_call: .
cdr3_nt: TGTGCCAGCAGCAGAGTCTCTGGGGCCAACGTCCTGACTTTC; cdr3_aa: CASSRVSGANVLTF; clone_size: .; v_call: TRBV2; cdr3_length: 14; j_call: TRBJ2-6; d_call: .
cdr3_nt: TGTGCCAGTAGCCGGGAGATTTTGAACACTGAAGCTTTCTTT; cdr3_aa: CASSREILNTEAFF; clone_size: few; v_call: TRBV19; cdr3_length: 14; j_call: TRBJ1-1; d_call: .